What follows describes a single T cell receptor (beta chain). As yet, its antigen is unknown. Assay: immunoSEQ multiplex PCR; the TCRdb copy retains only in-frame clones and omits some. The sample lists hundreds of thousands of clones, approximately 96% occurring once. Terminally differentiated effector memory CD45RA+ cells were excluded from the naive CD8 cells, which were CD45RO-negative and positively selected for CCR7. This entry belongs to a study of shared clonotypes between healthy human individuals. General study results and limits: Sequencing depth was predicted to influence how clonotypes are shared among donors.

Material for sequencing was naive CD8+ T cells sorted from blood. This sequence originates from a woman aged 30 to 39 in good health.

The CDR3 DNA follows: TGTGCCAGCAGTGAGCCAGGCGCCGGGGAGCTGTTTTTT. Protein sequence: CASSEPGAGELFF. The V and J genes are TRBV25-1 and TRBJ2-2, with D uncertain. The length of the CDR3 is 13 residues. V was trimmed by 3 bases and J by 6 bases, leaving 8 bases between them. Germline CDR1 is MGHDK and CDR2 is SYGVNS.